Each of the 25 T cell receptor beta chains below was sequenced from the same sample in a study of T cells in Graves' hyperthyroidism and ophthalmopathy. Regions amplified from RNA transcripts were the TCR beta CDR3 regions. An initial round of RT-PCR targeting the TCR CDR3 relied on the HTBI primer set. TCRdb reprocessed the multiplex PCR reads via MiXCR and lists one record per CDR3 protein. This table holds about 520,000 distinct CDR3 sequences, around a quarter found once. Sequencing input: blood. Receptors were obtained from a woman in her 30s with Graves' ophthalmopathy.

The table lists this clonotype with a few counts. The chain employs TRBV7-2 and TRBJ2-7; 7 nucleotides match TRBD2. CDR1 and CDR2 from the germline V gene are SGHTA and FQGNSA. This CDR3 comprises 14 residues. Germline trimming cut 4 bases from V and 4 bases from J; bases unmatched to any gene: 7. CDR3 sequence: CASSSTGLKYEQYF. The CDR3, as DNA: TGTGCCAGCAGCTCGACGGGACTAAAGTACGAGCAGTACTTC.

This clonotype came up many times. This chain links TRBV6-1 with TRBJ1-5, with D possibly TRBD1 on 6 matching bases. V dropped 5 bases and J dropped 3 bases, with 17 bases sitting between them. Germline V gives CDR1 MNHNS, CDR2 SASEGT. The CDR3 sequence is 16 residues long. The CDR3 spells CASSKQQGRVNQPQHF. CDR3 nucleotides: TGTGCCAGCAGTAAACAACAGGGTAGGGTCAATCAGCCCCAGCATTTT.

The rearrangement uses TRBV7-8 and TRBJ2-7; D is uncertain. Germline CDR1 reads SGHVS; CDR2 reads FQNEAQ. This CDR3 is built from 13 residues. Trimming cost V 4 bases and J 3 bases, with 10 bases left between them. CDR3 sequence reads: CASSSLDGYEQYF. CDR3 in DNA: TGTGCCAGCAGCTCCCTCGACGGCTACGAGCAGTACTTC.

The CDR3 is CASRSGQGTNTGELFF. In nucleotides, the CDR3 is TGTGCCAGCAGATCCGGACAGGGGACGAACACCGGGGAGCTGTTTTTT. The J gene is TRBJ2-2, the V gene TRBV6-1, with TRBD1 identical over 9 bases. In germline, CDR1 is MNHNS, CDR2 SASEGT. There are 16 residues in the CDR3. With V trimmed by 6 bases and J by 0 bases, 5 bases remained unmatched.

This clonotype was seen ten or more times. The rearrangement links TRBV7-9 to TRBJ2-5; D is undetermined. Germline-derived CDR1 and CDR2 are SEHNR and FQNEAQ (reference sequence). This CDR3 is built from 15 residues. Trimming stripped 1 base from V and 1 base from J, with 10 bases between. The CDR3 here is CASSLDSTFQETQYF. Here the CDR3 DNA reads TGTGCCAGCAGCTTAGATTCGACTTTCCAAGAGACCCAGTACTTC. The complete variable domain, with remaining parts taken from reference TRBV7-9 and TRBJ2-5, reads DTGVSQNPRHKITKRGQNVTFRCDPISEHNRLYWYRQTLGQGPEFLTYFQNEAQLEKSRLLSDRFSAERPKGSFSTLEIQRTEQGDSAMYLCASSLDSTFQETQYFGPGTRLLVL.

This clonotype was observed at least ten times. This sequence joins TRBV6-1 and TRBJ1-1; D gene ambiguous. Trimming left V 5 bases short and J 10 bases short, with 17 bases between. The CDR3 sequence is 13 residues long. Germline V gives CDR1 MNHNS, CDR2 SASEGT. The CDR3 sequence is CASSPQAGSGAFF. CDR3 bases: TGTGCCAGCAGTCCGCAAGCGGGCAGTGGAGCTTTCTTT.

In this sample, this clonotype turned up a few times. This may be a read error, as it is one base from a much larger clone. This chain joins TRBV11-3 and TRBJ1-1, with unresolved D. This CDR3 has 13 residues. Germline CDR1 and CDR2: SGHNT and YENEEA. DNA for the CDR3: TGTGCCAGCAGCGGGGAACCGAACACTGAAGCTTGCTTT. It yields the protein CASSGEPNTEACF.

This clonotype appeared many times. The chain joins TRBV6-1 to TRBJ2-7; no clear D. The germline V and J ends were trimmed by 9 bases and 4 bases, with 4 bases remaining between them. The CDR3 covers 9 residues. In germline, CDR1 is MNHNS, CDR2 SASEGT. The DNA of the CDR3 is TGTGCCAGTGGATACGAGCAGTACTTC. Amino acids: CASGYEQYF.

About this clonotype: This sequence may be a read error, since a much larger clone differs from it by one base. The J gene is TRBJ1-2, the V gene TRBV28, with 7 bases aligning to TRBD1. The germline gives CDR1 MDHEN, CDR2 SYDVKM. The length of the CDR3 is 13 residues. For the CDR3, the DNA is TGTGTCAGCAGACTGACAGGGATAAAAGGCTACACCTTC. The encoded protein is CVSRLTGIKGYTF.

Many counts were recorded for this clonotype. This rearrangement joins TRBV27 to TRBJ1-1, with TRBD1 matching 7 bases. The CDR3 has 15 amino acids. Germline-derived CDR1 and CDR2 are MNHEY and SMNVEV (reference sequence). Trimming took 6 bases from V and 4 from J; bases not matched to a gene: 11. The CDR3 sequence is CASRTRPTGPTEAFF. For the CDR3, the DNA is TGTGCCAGCAGGACAAGGCCGACAGGGCCCACTGAAGCTTTCTTT.

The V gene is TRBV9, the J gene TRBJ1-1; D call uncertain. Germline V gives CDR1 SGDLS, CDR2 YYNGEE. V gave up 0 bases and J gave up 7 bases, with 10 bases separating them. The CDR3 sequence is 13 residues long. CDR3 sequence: CASSVGPFDEAFF. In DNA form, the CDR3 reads TGTGCCAGCAGCGTAGGGCCCTTTGATGAAGCTTTCTTT.

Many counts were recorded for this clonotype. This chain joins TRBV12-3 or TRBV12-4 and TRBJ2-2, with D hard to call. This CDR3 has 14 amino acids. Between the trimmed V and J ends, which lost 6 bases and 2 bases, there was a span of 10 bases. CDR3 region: CASSPDPNTGELFF. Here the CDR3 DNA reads TGTGCCAGCAGCCCGGACCCTAACACCGGGGAGCTGTTTTTT.

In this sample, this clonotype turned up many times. For the CDR3, the DNA is TGCAGTGCAGCGGTCGGTTCCCTGAGCGAGCAGTACTTC. Its translation is CSAAVGSLSEQYF. This rearrangement joins TRBV20-1 to TRBJ2-7, with D maybe TRBD2 (5 bases). V was clipped by 6 bases and J by 6 bases, with 18 bases between them. In germline, CDR1 is DFQATT, CDR2 SNEGSKA (reference sequence). CDR3 length: 13 amino acids.

The chain's CDR3 is CASMQPISNQPQHF. Written as DNA, the CDR3 is TGTGCCAGTATGCAACCCATTAGCAATCAGCCCCAGCATTTT. The chain has TRBV19 and TRBJ1-5; D remains unclear. Trimming took 7 bases from V and 0 from J, leaving 10 bases between them. Germline V gene sequence: CDR1 LNHDA, CDR2 SQIVND (reference sequence). The CDR3 is made up of 14 amino acids. The variable domain in full, with the rest retrieved from reference TRBV19 and TRBJ1-5, is DGGITQSPKYLFRKEGQNVTLSCEQNLNHDAMYWYRQDPGQGLRLIYYSQIVNDFQKGDIAEGYSVSREKKESFPLTVTSAQKNPTAFYLCASMQPISNQPQHFGDGTRLSIL.

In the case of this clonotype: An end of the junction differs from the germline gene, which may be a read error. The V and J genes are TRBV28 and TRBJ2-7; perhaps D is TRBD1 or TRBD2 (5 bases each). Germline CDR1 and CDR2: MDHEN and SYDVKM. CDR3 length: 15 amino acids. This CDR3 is CASSGDRRGSHEQYF. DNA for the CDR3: TGTGCCAGCAGTGGAGACCGACGGGGCTCCCACGAGCAGTACTTC.

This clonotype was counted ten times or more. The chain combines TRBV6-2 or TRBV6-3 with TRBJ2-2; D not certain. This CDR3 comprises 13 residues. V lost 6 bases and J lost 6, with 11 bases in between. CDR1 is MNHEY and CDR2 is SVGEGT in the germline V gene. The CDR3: CASRVLLAGELFF. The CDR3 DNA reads TGTGCCAGCAGAGTTCTGCTGGCCGGGGAGCTGTTTTTT.

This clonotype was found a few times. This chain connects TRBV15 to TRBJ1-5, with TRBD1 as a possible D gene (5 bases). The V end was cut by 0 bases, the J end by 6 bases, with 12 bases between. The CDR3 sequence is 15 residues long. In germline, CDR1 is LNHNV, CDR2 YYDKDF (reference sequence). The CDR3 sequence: CATSRDWWGFQPQHF. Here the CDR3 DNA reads TGTGCCACCAGCAGAGATTGGTGGGGGTTTCAGCCCCAGCATTTT. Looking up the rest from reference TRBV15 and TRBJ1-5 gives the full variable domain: DAMVIQNPRYQVTQFGKPVTLSCSQTLNHNVMYWYQQKSSQAPKLLFHYYDKDFNNEADTPDNFQSRRPNTSFCFLDIRSPGLGDTAMYLCATSRDWWGFQPQHFGDGTRLSIL.

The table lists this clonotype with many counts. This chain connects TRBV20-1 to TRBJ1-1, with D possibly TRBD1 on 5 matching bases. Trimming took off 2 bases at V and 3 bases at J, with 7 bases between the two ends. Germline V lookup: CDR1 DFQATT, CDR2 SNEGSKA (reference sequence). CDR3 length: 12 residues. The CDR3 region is CSARMGDTEAFF. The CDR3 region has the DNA TGCAGTGCTAGAATGGGGGACACTGAAGCTTTCTTT.

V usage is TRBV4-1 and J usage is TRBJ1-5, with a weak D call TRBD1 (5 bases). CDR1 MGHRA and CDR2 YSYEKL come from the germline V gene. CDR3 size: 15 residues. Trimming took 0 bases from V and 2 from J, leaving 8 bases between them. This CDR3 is CASSQEVTGNQPQHF. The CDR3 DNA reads TGCGCCAGCAGCCAAGAGGTGACAGGCAATCAGCCCCAGCATTTT.

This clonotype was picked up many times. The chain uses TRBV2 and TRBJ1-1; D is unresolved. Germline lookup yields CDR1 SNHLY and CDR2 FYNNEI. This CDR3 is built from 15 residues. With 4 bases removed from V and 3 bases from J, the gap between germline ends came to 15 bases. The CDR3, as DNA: TGTGCCAGCAGTGGCGCGGAGGCGGGCGACACTGAAGCTTTCTTT. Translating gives CASSGAEAGDTEAFF.

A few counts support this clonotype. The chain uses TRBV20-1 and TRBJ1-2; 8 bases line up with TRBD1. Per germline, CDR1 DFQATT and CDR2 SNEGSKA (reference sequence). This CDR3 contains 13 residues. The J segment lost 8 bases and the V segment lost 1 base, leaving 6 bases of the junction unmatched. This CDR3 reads CSARGTGPWGYTF. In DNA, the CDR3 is TGCAGTGCTAGAGGGACAGGGCCCTGGGGCTACACCTTC.

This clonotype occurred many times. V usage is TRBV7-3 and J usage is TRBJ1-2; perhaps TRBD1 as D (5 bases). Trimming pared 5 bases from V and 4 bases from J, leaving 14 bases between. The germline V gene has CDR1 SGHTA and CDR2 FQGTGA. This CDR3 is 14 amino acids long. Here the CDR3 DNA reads TGTGCCAGCAGCCCAGGACAAACCGCCTATGGCTACACCTTC. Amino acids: CASSPGQTAYGYTF.

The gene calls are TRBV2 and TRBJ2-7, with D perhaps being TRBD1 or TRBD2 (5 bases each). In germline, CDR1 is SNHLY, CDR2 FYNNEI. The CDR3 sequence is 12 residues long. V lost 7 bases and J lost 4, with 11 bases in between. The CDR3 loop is CASTGDLYEQYF. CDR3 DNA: TGTGCCAGCACTGGGGACCTGTACGAGCAGTACTTC.

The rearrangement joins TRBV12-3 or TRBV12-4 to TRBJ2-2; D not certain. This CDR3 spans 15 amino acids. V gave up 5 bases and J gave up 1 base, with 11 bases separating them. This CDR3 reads CASSPRRKNTGELFF. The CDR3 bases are TGTGCCAGCAGTCCCCGCCGGAAGAACACCGGGGAGCTGTTTTTT.

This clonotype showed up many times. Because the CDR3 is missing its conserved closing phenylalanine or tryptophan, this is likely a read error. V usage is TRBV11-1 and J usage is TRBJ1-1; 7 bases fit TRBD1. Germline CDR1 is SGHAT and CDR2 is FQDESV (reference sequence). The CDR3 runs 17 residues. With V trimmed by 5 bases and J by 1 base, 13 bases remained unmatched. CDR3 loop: CASSPLGLGQTNTEAFL. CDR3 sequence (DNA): TGTGCCAGCAGCCCCCTTGGCCTGGGACAGACGAACACTGAAGCTTTCCTT.